Shown below are 8 T cell receptor beta chains from a single sample sequenced in a study of cytomegalovirus exposure and HLA in healthy donors. The PCR had 60 Vbeta and 13 Jbeta primers. Data came from immunoSEQ multiplex PCR; TCRdb stores just in-frame clones and leaves some out. The sample comprises 150,000 to 200,000 clones, over 75% of which are singletons, and about 2.3% rests with the top ten. Sequencing used PBMCs. The receptors were gathered from a male donor in good health and CMV-seronegative.

The rearrangement uses TRBV5-5 and TRBJ1-2; D is possibly TRBD1 (6 bases). The germline V gene encodes CDR1 SGHKS and CDR2 YYEKEE (reference sequence). The CDR3 extends over 14 amino acids. Trimming pared 4 bases from V and 5 bases from J, leaving 15 bases between. CDR3 nucleotides: TGTGCCAGCAGCGACATCACCACAGGGTATGGCTACACCTTC. Protein product: CASSDITTGYGYTF.

This rearrangement joins TRBV6-5 to TRBJ2-3; 8 bases match TRBD1. Trimming removed 5 bases from V and 1 base from J; junction bases left unmatched: 2. The CDR3 runs 14 residues. The germline V gene has CDR1 MNHEY and CDR2 SVGAGI. The CDR3 DNA is TGTGCCAGCAGTCCGGGACAGGGCACAGATACGCAGTATTTT. Encoded protein: CASSPGQGTDTQYF.

In its sample, this clone was seen a few times. The genes are TRBV7-9 and TRBJ2-1; 9 nucleotides line up with TRBD1. Losses at the gene ends were 1 base for V and 7 bases for J; bases not matched to a gene: 2. This CDR3 has 14 residues. CDR1 is SEHNR and CDR2 is FQNEAQ in the germline V gene (reference sequence). The CDR3 nucleotides read TGTGCCAGCAGCTTAGGGACAGGGGTTAATGAGCAGTTCTTC. This gives the protein CASSLGTGVNEQFF. Variable domain in full (rest from reference TRBV7-9 and TRBJ2-1): DTGVSQNPRHKITKRGQNVTFRCDPISEHNRLYWYRQTLGQGPEFLTYFQNEAQLEKSRLLSDRFSAERPKGSFSTLEIQRTEQGDSAMYLCASSLGTGVNEQFFGPGTRLTVL.

This clone was seen only once. The chain recombines TRBV2 with TRBJ2-1; 12 nucleotides align to TRBD2. In germline, CDR1 is SNHLY, CDR2 FYNNEI. The CDR3 totals 15 residues. J lost 7 bases, V lost 4 bases, and 5 bases had no gene match. The CDR3 DNA reads TGTGCCAGCAGTGTGACTAGCGGGGGTTGGAATGAGCAGTTCTTC. This encodes CASSVTSGGWNEQFF. The whole variable domain, filled in from reference TRBV2 and TRBJ2-1, reads EPEVTQTPSHQVTQMGQEVILRCVPISNHLYFYWYRQILGQKVEFLVSFYNNEISEKSEIFDDQFSVERPDGSNFTLKIRSTKLEDSAMYFCASSVTSGGWNEQFFGPGTRLTVL.

The sample holds one count of this clone. V usage is TRBV11-2 and J usage is TRBJ2-2, with D possibly TRBD2 on 6 matching bases. V was cut by 2 bases and J by 1 base, with 8 bases left in between. Germline-derived CDR1 and CDR2 are SGHAT and FQNNGV. This CDR3 comprises 15 residues. The CDR3 is CASSLRLVNTGELFF. CDR3 nucleotide sequence: TGTGCCAGCAGCTTACGACTAGTGAACACCGGGGAGCTGTTTTTT.

The genes are TRBV9 and TRBJ2-1; D is perhaps TRBD2 (5 bases). The ends were cut back, 3 bases at V and 7 bases at J, with 14 bases in the middle. The germline gives CDR1 SGDLS, CDR2 YYNGEE. The CDR3 is 14 amino acids. The CDR3 is CASSALTGINEQFF. The CDR3 bases are TGTGCCAGCAGCGCGCTCACGGGGATTAATGAGCAGTTCTTC.

The rearrangement uses TRBV6-6 and TRBJ1-2; D unclear. The V end was cut by 0 bases, the J end by 1 base, with 6 bases between. Germline loops: CDR1 MNHNY, CDR2 SVGAGI (reference sequence). The CDR3 loop spans 14 amino acids. CDR3 residues: CASSYSRFNYGYTF. The CDR3, as DNA: TGTGCCAGCAGTTACTCCAGGTTTAACTATGGCTACACCTTC.

The rearrangement joins TRBV27 to TRBJ1-2; 10 bases are a match to TRBD1. The germline V gene has CDR1 MNHEY and CDR2 SMNVEV (reference sequence). After removal of 6 bases from V and 5 bases from J, the junction contained 9 bases not matched to a gene. The CDR3 loop spans 15 amino acids. The CDR3 nucleotides read TGTGCCAGCAGCCAACGGGACAGGGGCCCTTATGGCTACACCTTC. It specifies CASSQRDRGPYGYTF.